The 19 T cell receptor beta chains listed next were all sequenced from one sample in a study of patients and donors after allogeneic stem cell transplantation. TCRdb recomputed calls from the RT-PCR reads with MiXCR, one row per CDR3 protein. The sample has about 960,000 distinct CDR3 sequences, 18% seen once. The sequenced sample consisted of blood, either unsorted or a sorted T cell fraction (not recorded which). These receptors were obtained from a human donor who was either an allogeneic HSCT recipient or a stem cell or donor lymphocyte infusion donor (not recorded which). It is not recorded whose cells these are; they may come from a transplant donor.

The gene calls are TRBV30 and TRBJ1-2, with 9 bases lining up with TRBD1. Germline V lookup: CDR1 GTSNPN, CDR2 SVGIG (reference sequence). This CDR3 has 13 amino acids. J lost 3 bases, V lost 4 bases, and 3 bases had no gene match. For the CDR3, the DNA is TGTGCCTGGAAGACAGGGGGTGACTATGGCTACACCTTC. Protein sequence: CAWKTGGDYGYTF.

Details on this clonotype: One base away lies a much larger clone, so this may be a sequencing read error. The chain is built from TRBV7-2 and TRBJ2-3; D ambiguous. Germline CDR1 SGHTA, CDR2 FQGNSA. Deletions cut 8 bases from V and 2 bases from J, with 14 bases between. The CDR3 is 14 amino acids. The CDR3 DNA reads TGTGCCAGCTGCTGGAGAGAGTACACAGATACGCAGTATTTT. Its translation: CASCWREYTDTQYF.

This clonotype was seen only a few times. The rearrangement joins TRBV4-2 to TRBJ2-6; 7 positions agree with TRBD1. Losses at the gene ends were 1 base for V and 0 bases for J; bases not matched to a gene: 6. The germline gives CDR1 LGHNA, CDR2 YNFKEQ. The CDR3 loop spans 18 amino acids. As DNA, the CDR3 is TGTGCCAGCAGCCAAGCTGGGACAGAGGGCTCTGGGGCCAACGTCCTGACTTTC. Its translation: CASSQAGTEGSGANVLTF.

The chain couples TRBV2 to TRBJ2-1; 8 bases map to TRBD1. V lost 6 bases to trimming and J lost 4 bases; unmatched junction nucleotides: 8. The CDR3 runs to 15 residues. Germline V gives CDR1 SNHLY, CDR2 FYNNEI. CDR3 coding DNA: TGTGCCAGCAGCCCACCGGGACAGGTATACAATGAGCAGTTCTTC. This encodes CASSPPGQVYNEQFF.

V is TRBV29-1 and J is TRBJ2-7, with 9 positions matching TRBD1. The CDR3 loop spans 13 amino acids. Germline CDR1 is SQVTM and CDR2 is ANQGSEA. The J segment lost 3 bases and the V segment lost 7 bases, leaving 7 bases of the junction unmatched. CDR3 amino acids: CSGIRDRDYEQYF. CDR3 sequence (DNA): TGCAGCGGTATCCGGGACAGGGACTACGAGCAGTACTTC.

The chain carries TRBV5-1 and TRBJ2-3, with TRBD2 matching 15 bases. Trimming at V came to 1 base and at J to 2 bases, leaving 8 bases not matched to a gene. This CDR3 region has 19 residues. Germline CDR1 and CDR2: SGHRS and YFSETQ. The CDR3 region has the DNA TGCGCCAGCAGCTTGTCCGGGACTAGCGGGGGGACCATCACAGATACGCAGTATTTT. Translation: CASSLSGTSGGTITDTQYF.

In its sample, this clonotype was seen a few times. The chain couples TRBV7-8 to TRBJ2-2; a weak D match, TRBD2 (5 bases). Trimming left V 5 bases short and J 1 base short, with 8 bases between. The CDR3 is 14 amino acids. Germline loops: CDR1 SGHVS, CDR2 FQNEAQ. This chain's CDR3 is CASSHRENTGELFF. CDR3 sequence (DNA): TGTGCCAGCAGCCATCGGGAGAACACCGGGGAGCTGTTTTTT.

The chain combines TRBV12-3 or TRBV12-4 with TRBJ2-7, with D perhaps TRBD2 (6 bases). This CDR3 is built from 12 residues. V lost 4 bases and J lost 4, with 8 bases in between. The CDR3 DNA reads TGTGCCAGCAGTTGGGGGGAGTACGAGCAGTACTTC. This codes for CASSWGEYEQYF.

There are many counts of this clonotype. CDR3 bases: TGTGCCAGTAGCTCTAGACCGTCGGAGACCCAGTACTTC. Amino acid sequence: CASSSRPSETQYF. The chain couples TRBV12-3 or TRBV12-4 to TRBJ2-5; D gene unclear. V was shortened by 9 bases and J by 5 bases, with 16 bases between the two germline ends. The CDR3 covers 13 residues.

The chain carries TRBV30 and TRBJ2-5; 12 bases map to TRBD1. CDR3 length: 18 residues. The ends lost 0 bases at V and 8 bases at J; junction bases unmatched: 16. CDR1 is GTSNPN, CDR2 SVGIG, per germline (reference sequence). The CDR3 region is CAWSVRDRGPRSSDTQYF. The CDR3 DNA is TGTGCCTGGAGTGTAAGGGACAGGGGGCCGAGGTCGTCGGACACCCAGTACTTC.

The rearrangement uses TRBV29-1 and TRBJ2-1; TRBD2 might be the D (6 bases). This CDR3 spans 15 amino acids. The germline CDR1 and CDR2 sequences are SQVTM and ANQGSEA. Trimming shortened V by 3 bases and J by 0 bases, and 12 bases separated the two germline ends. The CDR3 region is CSVDEVGSSYNEQFF. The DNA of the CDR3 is TGCAGCGTTGATGAGGTCGGGAGCTCCTACAATGAGCAGTTCTTC.

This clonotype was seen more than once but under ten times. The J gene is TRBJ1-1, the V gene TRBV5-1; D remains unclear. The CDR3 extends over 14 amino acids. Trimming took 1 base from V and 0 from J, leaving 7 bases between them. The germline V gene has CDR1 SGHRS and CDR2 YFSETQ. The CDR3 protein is CASSLLSVNTEAFF. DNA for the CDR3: TGCGCCAGCAGCTTGTTGTCCGTGAACACTGAAGCTTTCTTT.

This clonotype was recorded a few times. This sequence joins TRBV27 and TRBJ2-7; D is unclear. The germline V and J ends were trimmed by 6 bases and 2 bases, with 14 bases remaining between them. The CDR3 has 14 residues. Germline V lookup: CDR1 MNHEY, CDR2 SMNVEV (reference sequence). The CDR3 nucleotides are TGTGCCAGCAGCTTCCCCGGGTCCCCCTACGAGCAGTACTTC. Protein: CASSFPGSPYEQYF.

The CDR3 is CASSFGTGRGGYTF. In DNA form, the CDR3 reads TGTGCCAGCAGCTTTGGGACAGGTCGCGGTGGCTACACCTTC. The chain recombines TRBV5-5 with TRBJ1-2, with TRBD1 matching 8 bases. Unmatched junction bases numbered 7, after V lost 2 bases and J lost 7 bases. Looked up from germline, CDR1 is SGHKS and CDR2 is YYEKEE (reference sequence). The CDR3 loop spans 14 amino acids.

This CDR3 reads CAWSLAGANTDTQYF. CDR3 bases: TGTGCCTGGTCACTAGCGGGGGCCAACACAGATACGCAGTATTTT. The rearrangement links TRBV30 to TRBJ2-3; TRBD2 matches 11 bases. This CDR3 contains 15 residues. The V gene's germline CDR1 is GTSNPN and CDR2 SVGIG (reference sequence). Trimming cost V 5 bases and J 2 bases; bases outside gene matches: 6.

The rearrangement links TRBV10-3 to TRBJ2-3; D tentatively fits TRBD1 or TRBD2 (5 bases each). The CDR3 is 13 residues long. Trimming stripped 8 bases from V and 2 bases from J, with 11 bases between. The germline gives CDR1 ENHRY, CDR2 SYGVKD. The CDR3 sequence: CAIGDGNTDTQYF. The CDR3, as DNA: TGTGCCATCGGGGACGGAAACACAGATACGCAGTATTTT.

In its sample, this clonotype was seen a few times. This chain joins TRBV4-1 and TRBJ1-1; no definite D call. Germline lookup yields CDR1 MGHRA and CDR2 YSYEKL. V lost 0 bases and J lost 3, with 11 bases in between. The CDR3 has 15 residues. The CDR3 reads CASSQEMREYTEAFF. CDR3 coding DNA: TGCGCCAGCAGCCAAGAAATGAGGGAATACACTGAAGCTTTCTTT.

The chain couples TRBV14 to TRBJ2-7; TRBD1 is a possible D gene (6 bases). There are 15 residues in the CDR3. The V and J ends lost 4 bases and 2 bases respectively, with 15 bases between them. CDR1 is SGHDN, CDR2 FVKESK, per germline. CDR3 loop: CASSPTGFPPYEQYF. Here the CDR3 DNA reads TGTGCCAGCAGCCCTACAGGGTTTCCCCCCTACGAGCAGTACTTC. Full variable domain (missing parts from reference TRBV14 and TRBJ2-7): EAGVTQFPSHSVIEKGQTVTLRCDPISGHDNLYWYRRVMGKEIKFLLHFVKESKQDESGMPNNRFLAERTGGTYSTLKVQPAELEDSGVYFCASSPTGFPPYEQYFGPGTRLTVT.

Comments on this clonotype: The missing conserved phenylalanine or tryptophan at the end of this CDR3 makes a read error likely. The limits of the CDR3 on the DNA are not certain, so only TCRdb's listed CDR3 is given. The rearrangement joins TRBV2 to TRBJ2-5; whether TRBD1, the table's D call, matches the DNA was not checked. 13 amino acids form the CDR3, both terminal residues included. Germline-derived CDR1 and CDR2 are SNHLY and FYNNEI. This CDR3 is CASSDGYVPGPPI.